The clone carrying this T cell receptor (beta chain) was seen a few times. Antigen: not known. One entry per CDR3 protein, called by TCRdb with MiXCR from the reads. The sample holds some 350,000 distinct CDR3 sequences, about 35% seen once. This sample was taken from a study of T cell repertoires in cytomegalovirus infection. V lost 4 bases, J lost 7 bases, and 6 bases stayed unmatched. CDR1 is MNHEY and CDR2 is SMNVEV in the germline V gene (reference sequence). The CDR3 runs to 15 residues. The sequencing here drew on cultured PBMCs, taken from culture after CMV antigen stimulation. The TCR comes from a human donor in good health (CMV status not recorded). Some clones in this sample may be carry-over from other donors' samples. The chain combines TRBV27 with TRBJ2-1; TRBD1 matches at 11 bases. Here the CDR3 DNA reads TGTGCCAGCAGTTCAACCGGGACAGGGGGTAATGAGCAGTTCTTC. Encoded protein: CASSSTGTGGNEQFF.